Listed below are T cell receptor beta chains from one sample, sequenced in a study of blood T cell repertoires in COVID-19. Sequencing was performed with immunoSEQ multiplex PCR; in TCRdb, only in-frame clones are kept and a portion is missing. The repertoire has roughly 150,000 clones, approximately 80% of them found once; the top ten carry 44%. Sequencing used peripheral blood. These receptors were collected from a human donor in a cohort sampled during active COVID-19. CDR3s include the opening cysteine and the closing phenylalanine or tryptophan. Fields, in order: CDR3 length, J gene, D gene, V gene, clone size, CDR3 protein, CDR3 DNA. D genes are given only for firm matches. The size of a clone is reported for some rows only, either as once, few or many, or as a class for expanded clones.

CDR3 length: 15
J gene: TRBJ2-7
D gene: TRBD1
V gene: TRBV7-2
clone size: -
CDR3 protein: CASSLDPTGVYEQYF
CDR3 DNA: TGTGCCAGCAGCTTAGATCCGACAGGGGTGTACGAGCAGTACTTC

CDR3 length: 13
J gene: TRBJ1-2
D gene: TRBD1
V gene: TRBV7-9
clone size: -
CDR3 protein: CASSSRQGYGYTF
CDR3 DNA: TGTGCCAGCAGTTCAAGACAGGGGTATGGCTACACCTTC

CDR3 length: 15
J gene: TRBJ2-3
D gene: TRBD2
V gene: TRBV2
clone size: -
CDR3 protein: CASSEEAGGPDTQYF
CDR3 DNA: TGTGCCAGCAGTGAAGAAGCGGGGGGGCCCGATACGCAGTATTTT

CDR3 length: 14
J gene: TRBJ2-5
D gene: -
V gene: TRBV7-3
clone size: -
CDR3 protein: CASSLSPQQETQYF
CDR3 DNA: TGTGCCAGCAGCTTATCCCCCCAACAAGAGACCCAGTACTTC

CDR3 length: 15
J gene: TRBJ2-5
D gene: -
V gene: TRBV3-1/TRBV3-2
clone size: -
CDR3 protein: CASSQGGTRWETQYF
CDR3 DNA: TGTGCCAGCAGCCAAGGAGGTACTAGATGGGAGACCCAGTACTTC

CDR3 length: 10
J gene: TRBJ1-2
D gene: -
V gene: TRBV28
clone size: -
CDR3 protein: CASSYNGYTF
CDR3 DNA: TGTGCCAGCAGTTACAATGGCTACACCTTC

CDR3 length: 15
J gene: TRBJ1-1
D gene: TRBD1
V gene: TRBV11-3
clone size: -
CDR3 protein: CASSLDDRGNTEAFF
CDR3 DNA: TGTGCCAGCAGCTTAGATGACAGGGGGAACACTGAAGCTTTCTTT

CDR3 length: 14
J gene: TRBJ2-7
D gene: TRBD1
V gene: TRBV5-1
clone size: -
CDR3 protein: CASSSRTGSDEQYF
CDR3 DNA: TGCGCCAGCAGCTCGAGGACAGGGTCGGACGAGCAGTACTTC

CDR3 length: 13
J gene: TRBJ1-2
D gene: -
V gene: TRBV6-5
clone size: -
CDR3 protein: CASRPPGGSGYTF
CDR3 DNA: TGTGCCAGCAGACCACCCGGGGGATCTGGCTACACCTTC

CDR3 length: 13
J gene: TRBJ2-2
D gene: TRBD2
V gene: TRBV2
clone size: -
CDR3 protein: CASTGLGPGELFF
CDR3 DNA: TGTGCCAGCACTGGACTAGGGCCCGGGGAGCTGTTTTTT

CDR3 length: 14
J gene: TRBJ2-5
D gene: TRBD2
V gene: TRBV6-5
clone size: -
CDR3 protein: CASKPSGGVETQYF
CDR3 DNA: TGTGCCAGCAAACCTAGCGGGGGGGTGGAGACCCAGTACTTC

CDR3 length: 17
J gene: TRBJ1-5
D gene: TRBD1
V gene: TRBV6-2/TRBV6-3
clone size: -
CDR3 protein: CASSPRDSIYSNQPQHF
CDR3 DNA: TGTGCCAGCAGTCCCCGGGACAGCATTTATAGCAATCAGCCCCAGCATTTT

CDR3 length: 15
J gene: TRBJ2-5
D gene: -
V gene: TRBV7-9
clone size: -
CDR3 protein: CASSLNAGWEETQYF
CDR3 DNA: TGTGCCAGCAGCTTAAACGCGGGGTGGGAAGAGACCCAGTACTTC

CDR3 length: 15
J gene: TRBJ2-7
D gene: -
V gene: TRBV28
clone size: once
CDR3 protein: CASSLFTGRQGEQYF
CDR3 DNA: TGTGCCAGCAGTTTATTTACAGGGAGACAAGGCGAGCAGTACTTC

CDR3 length: 14
J gene: TRBJ1-2
D gene: TRBD1
V gene: TRBV7-8
clone size: -
CDR3 protein: CASNYRGPNYGYTF
CDR3 DNA: TGTGCCAGCAACTACAGGGGGCCTAATTATGGCTACACCTTC

CDR3 length: 16
J gene: TRBJ1-1
D gene: TRBD1
V gene: TRBV27
clone size: -
CDR3 protein: CASTPHRGSLNTEAFF
CDR3 DNA: TGTGCCAGCACCCCCCACAGGGGCTCCCTGAACACTGAAGCTTTCTTT

CDR3 length: 19
J gene: TRBJ2-1
D gene: TRBD2
V gene: TRBV11-3
clone size: once
CDR3 protein: CASSSNQRGGDPSYNEQFF
CDR3 DNA: TGTGCCAGCAGCTCCAACCAGCGGGGGGGCGACCCCTCCTACAATGAGCAGTTCTTC

CDR3 length: 14
J gene: TRBJ2-2
D gene: TRBD2
V gene: TRBV24-1
clone size: -
CDR3 protein: CATSREGITGELFF
CDR3 DNA: TGTGCCACCAGCAGGGAGGGGATCACCGGGGAGCTGTTTTTT

CDR3 length: 16
J gene: TRBJ1-6
D gene: -
V gene: TRBV5-1
clone size: -
CDR3 protein: CASSLGATDYNSPLHF
CDR3 DNA: TGCGCCAGCAGCTTGGGAGCTACAGACTATAATTCACCCCTCCACTTT

CDR3 length: 13
J gene: TRBJ2-3
D gene: -
V gene: TRBV12-3/TRBV12-4
clone size: -
CDR3 protein: CAAAAGVTDTQYF
CDR3 DNA: TGTGCAGCGGCGGCAGGGGTGACAGATACGCAGTATTTT